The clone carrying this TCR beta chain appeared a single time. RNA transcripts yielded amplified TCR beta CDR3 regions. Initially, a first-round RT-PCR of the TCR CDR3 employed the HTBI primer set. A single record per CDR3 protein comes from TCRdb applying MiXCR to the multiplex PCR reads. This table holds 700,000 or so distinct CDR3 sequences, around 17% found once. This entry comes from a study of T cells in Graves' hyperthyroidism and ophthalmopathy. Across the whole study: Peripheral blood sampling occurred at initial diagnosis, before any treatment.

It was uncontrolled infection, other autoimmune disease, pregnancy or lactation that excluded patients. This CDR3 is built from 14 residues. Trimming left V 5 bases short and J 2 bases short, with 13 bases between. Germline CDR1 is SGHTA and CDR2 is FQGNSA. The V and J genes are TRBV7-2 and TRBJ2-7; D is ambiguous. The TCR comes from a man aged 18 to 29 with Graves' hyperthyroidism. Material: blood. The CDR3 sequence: CASSRLSRTYEQYF. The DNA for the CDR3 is TGTGCCAGCAGCCGCCTTTCCCGTACCTACGAGCAGTACTTC.